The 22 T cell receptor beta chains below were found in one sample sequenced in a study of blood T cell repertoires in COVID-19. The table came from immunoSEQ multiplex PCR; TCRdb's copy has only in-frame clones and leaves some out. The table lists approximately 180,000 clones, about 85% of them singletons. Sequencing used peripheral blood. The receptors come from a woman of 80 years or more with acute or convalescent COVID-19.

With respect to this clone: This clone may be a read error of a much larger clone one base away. This CDR3 reads CASSPGQGNYGYTF. DNA for the CDR3: TGTGCCAGCAGCCCGGGACAGGGGAACTATGGCTACACCTTC. The rearrangement links TRBV7-2 to TRBJ1-2, with 10 bases matching TRBD1. V lost 5 bases, J lost 2 bases, and 2 bases stayed unmatched. Germline CDR1 and CDR2: SGHTA and FQGNSA. CDR3 length: 14 amino acids.

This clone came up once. This CDR3 reads CASSARGTGAGNTIYF. In DNA, the CDR3 is TGTGCCAGCAGCGCGCGGGGGACAGGGGCTGGAAACACCATATATTTT. This chain links TRBV7-2 with TRBJ1-3, with TRBD1 identical over 10 bases. V lost 5 bases to trimming and J lost 2 bases; unmatched junction nucleotides: 6. Germline V lookup: CDR1 SGHTA, CDR2 FQGNSA. The CDR3 extends over 16 amino acids. Based on the CDR3 plus reference TRBV7-2 and TRBJ1-3, the full variable domain is GAGVSQSPSNKVTEKGKDVELRCDPISGHTALYWYRQSLGQGLEFLIYFQGNSAPDKSGLPSDRFSAERTGGSVSTLTIQRTQQEDSAVYLCASSARGTGAGNTIYFGEGSWLTVV.

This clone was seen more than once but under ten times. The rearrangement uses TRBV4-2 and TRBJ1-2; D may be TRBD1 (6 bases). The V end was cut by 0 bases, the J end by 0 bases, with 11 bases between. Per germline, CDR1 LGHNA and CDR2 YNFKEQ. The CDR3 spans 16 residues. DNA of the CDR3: TGTGCCAGCAGCCAAGATGGGGGGGCAGCTAACTATGGCTACACCTTC. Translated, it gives CASSQDGGAANYGYTF.

The CDR3 coding sequence is TGTGCCAGAAGCTTAGGGGGCCCCCGGGACTGGACCAAAAACATTCAGTACTTC. This sequence encodes CARSLGGPRDWTKNIQYF. The J gene is TRBJ2-4, the V gene TRBV5-3, with a tentative D call TRBD1 (7 bases). TRBV5-3 is noted as an ORF with a role that remains uncertain. This CDR3 is built from 18 residues. Between the trimmed V and J ends, which lost 2 bases and 2 bases, there was a span of 20 bases.

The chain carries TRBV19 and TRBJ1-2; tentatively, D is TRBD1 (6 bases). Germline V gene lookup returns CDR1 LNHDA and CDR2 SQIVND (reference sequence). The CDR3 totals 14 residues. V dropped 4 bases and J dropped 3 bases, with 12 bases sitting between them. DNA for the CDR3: TGTGCCAGTAGTAAGGACAGCCTATACTATGGCTACACCTTC. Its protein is CASSKDSLYYGYTF.

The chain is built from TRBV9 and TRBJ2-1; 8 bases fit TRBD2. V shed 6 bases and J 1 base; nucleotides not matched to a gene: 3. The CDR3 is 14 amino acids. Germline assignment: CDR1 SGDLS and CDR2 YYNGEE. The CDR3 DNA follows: TGTGCCAGCACCCCGGGGGGGTCCTACAATGAGCAGTTCTTC. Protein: CASTPGGSYNEQFF.

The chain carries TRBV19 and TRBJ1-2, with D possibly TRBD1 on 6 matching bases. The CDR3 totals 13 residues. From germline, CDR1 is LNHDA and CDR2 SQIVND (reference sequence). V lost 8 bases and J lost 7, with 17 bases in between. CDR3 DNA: TGTGCCAGTCGGACAGCCCTCGAGGGTGGCTACACCTTC. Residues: CASRTALEGGYTF. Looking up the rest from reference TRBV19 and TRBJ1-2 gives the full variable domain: DGGITQSPKYLFRKEGQNVTLSCEQNLNHDAMYWYRQDPGQGLRLIYYSQIVNDFQKGDIAEGYSVSREKKESFPLTVTSAQKNPTAFYLCASRTALEGGYTFGSGTRLTVV.

The CDR3 bases are TGTGCCAGCAGCCCGATCCTAAGGGGCCAGTCAGGAGATACGCAGTATTTT. Translated, it gives CASSPILRGQSGDTQYF. The chain couples TRBV3-1 (or the pseudogene TRBV3-2) to TRBJ2-3; D is possibly TRBD1 (5 bases). Germline lookup yields CDR1 LGHDT and CDR2 YNNKEL (reference sequence). The CDR3 runs 17 residues. V lost 4 bases and J lost 5, with 22 bases in between.

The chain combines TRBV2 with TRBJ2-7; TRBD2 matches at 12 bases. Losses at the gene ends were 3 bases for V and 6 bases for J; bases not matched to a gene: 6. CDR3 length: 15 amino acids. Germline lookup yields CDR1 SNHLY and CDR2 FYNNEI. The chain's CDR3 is CASSDLAGGPGEQYF. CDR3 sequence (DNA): TGTGCCAGCAGTGACCTAGCGGGAGGGCCGGGCGAGCAGTACTTC.

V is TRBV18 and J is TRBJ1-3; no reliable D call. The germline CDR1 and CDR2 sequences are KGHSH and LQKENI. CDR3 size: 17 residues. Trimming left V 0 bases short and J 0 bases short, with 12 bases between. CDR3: CASSPPSVSGSGNTIYF. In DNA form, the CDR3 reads TGTGCCAGCTCACCACCATCGGTCTCGGGCTCTGGAAACACCATATATTTT.

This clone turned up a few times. Written as DNA, the CDR3 is TGTGCCAGCAGCCGACAGGGCTTGGGGAACACTGAAGCTTTCTTT. Protein: CASSRQGLGNTEAFF. This chain joins TRBV5-6 and TRBJ1-1; 7 positions agree with TRBD1. Germline lookup yields CDR1 SGHDT and CDR2 YYEEEE. V shed 4 bases and J 1 base; nucleotides not matched to a gene: 7. The CDR3 totals 15 residues.

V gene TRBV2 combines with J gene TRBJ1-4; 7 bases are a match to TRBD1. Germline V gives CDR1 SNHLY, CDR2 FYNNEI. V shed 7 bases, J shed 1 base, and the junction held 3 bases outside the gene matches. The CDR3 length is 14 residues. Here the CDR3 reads CASNYRGTNEKLFF. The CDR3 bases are TGTGCCAGCAACTACAGGGGAACTAATGAAAAACTGTTTTTT.

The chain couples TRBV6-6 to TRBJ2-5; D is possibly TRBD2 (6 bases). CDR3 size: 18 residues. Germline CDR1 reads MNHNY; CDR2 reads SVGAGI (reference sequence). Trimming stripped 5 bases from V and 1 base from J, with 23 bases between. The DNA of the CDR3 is TGTGCCAGCAGTCTCTTACCTCTGCGGGGAACCCTCCAAGAGACCCAGTACTTC. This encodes CASSLLPLRGTLQETQYF.

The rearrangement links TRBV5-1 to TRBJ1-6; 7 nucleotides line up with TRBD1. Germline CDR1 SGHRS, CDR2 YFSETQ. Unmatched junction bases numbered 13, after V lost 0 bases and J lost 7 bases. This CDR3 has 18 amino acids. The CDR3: CASSLDGLQGMGNSPLHF. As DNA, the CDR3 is TGCGCCAGCAGCTTGGATGGGTTACAGGGGATGGGAAATTCACCCCTCCACTTT.

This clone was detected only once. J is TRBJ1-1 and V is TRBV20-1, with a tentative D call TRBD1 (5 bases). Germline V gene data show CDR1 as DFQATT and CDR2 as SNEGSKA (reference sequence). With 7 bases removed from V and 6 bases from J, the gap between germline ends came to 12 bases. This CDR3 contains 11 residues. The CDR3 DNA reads TGCAGTGGTCGGGGGGGGTCTGAAGCTTTCTTT. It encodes CSGRGGSEAFF.

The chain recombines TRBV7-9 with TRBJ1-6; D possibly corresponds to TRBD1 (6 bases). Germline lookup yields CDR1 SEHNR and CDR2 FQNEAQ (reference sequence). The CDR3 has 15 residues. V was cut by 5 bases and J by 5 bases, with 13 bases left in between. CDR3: CASSLQGTNNSPLHF. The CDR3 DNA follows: TGTGCCAGCAGCCTACAGGGAACCAATAATTCACCCCTCCACTTT.

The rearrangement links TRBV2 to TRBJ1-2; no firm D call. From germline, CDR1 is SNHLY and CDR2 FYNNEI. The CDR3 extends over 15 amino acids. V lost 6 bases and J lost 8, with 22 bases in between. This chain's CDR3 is CASSPSGDLRRGYTF. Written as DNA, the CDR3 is TGTGCCAGCAGCCCTTCCGGGGATCTAAGACGGGGCTACACCTTC.

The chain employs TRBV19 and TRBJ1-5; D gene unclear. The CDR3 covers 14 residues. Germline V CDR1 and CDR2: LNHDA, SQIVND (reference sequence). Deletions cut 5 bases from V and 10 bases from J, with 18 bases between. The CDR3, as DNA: TGTGCCAGTAGTGCCCAGGCCTCCTATTCCCCCCAGCATTTT. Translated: CASSAQASYSPQHF.

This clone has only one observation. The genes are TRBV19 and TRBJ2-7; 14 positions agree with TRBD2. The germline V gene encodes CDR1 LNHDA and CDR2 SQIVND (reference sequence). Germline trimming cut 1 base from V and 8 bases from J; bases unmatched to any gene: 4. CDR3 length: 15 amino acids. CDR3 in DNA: TGTGCCAGTAGTATAGGGGGACTAGCGGGAGTGCAGCAGTACTTC. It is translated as CASSIGGLAGVQQYF. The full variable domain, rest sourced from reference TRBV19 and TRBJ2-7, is DGGITQSPKYLFRKEGQNVTLSCEQNLNHDAMYWYRQDPGQGLRLIYYSQIVNDFQKGDIAEGYSVSREKKESFPLTVTSAQKNPTAFYLCASSIGGLAGVQQYFGPGTRLTVT.

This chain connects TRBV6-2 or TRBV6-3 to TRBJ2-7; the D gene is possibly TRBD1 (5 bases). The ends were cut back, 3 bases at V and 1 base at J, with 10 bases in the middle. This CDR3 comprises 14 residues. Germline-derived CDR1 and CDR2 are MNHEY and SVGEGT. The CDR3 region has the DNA TGTGCCAGCAGTTATCAGGGCAGATCCTACGAGCAGTACTTC. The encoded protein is CASSYQGRSYEQYF.

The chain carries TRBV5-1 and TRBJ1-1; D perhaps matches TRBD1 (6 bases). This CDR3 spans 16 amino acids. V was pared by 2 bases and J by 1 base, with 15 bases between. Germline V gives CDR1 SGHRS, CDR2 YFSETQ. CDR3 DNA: TGCGCCAGCAGCTTATCAGGACAGACGCAGAACACTGAAGCTTTCTTT. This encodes CASSLSGQTQNTEAFF.

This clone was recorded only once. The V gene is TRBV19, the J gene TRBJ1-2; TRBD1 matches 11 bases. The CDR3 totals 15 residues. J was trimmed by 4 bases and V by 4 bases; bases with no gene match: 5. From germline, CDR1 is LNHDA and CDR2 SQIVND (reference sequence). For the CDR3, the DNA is TGTGCCAGTAGTACCGGGACAGGGGGTCGCTATGGCTACACCTTC. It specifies CASSTGTGGRYGYTF. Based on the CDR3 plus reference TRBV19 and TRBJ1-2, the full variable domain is DGGITQSPKYLFRKEGQNVTLSCEQNLNHDAMYWYRQDPGQGLRLIYYSQIVNDFQKGDIAEGYSVSREKKESFPLTVTSAQKNPTAFYLCASSTGTGGRYGYTFGSGTRLTVV.